A selection of T cell receptor beta chains follows, all from one sample in a study of shared clonotypes between healthy human individuals. Libraries were prepared by immunoSEQ multiplex PCR; TCRdb keeps only in-frame clonotypes and omits some of them. The table lists 2 million to 3 million clones, approximately 93% of them singletons, with approximately 0.37% in the top ten. Material for sequencing was naive CD4+ T cells from PBMCs. Receptors were obtained from a man aged 18 to 35 in good health. Some clones in this sample may be carry-over from other donors' samples. CDR3s include the opening cysteine and the closing phenylalanine or tryptophan. D genes are given only for firm matches. Where a row states a size, it is once, few, many or the class of an expanded clone; other rows omit it.

TRBJ2-1 | TRBV14 | . | . | TGTGCCAGCAGCCGGCTCGGTAATGAGCAGTTCTTC | CASSRLGNEQFF
TRBJ2-5 | TRBV10-3 | TRBD2 | . | TGTGCCATCCGACCGGGACTAGCGGGAGGGGTGGAGACCCAGTACTTC | CAIRPGLAGGVETQYF
TRBJ2-1 | TRBV2 | TRBD2 | . | TGTGCCAGCAGTTCACGACTAGCGGCGGCCCCAATTGAGCAGTTCTTC | CASSSRLAAAPIEQFF
TRBJ2-1 | TRBV5-3 | . | . | TGTGCCAGAAGCTTGAGTCTCCCCCGGGACCCCCCCTACAATGAGCAGTTCTTC | CARSLSLPRDPPYNEQFF
TRBJ2-7 | TRBV5-6 | . | . | TGTGCCAGCAGCCCTGGTGGAGCGGGACATTCTGAGTACTTC | CASSPGGAGHSEYF
TRBJ1-2 | TRBV30 | . | . | TGTGCCTGGAGACCGAGTGGGGGCGGGAACTATGGCTACACCTTC | CAWRPSGGGNYGYTF
TRBJ2-1 | TRBV28 | TRBD2 | . | TGTGCCAGCAGCAGGTCTCCTAGCGGGAGGGCCAATGAGCAGTTCTTC | CASSRSPSGRANEQFF
TRBJ2-1 | TRBV30 | TRBD2 | . | TGTGCCTGGATGATCGGGACTAGTTTCAACAATGAGCAGTTCTTC | CAWMIGTSFNNEQFF
TRBJ1-1 | TRBV13 | . | . | TGTGCCAGCAGCCCGCGTCCGGTGAACACTGAAGCTTTCTTT | CASSPRPVNTEAFF
TRBJ2-2 | TRBV2 | . | . | TGTGCCAGCAGTCTGAGCGGGACCGGGGAGCTGTTTTTT | CASSLSGTGELFF
TRBJ2-5 | TRBV5-4 | TRBD1 | . | TGTGCCAGCAGCTTAGCAGGGGGCGAGACCCAGTACTTC | CASSLAGGETQYF
TRBJ2-4 | TRBV2 | . | . | TGTGCCAGCAGGAGGTGGCAAGGGAACATTCAGTACTTC | CASRRWQGNIQYF
TRBJ2-6 | TRBV28 | . | . | TGTGCCAGCAGTTTAGGAGGGCCTGGGGCCAACGTCCTGACTTTC | CASSLGGPGANVLTF
TRBJ2-3 | TRBV5-4 | TRBD1 | . | TGTGCCAGCGGGACAGAGGGCACAGATACGCAGTATTTT | CASGTEGTDTQYF
TRBJ2-7 | TRBV5-1 | TRBD1 | . | TGCGCCAGCAGCCCGGGACAGGGGGGCTACGAGCAGTACTTC | CASSPGQGGYEQYF
TRBJ2-2 | TRBV4-1 | . | . | TGCGCCAGCAGCCTTTTGGTGACGCTAGTTGACAACACCGGGGAGCTGTTTTTT | CASSLLVTLVDNTGELFF
TRBJ2-3 | TRBV12-5 | . | . | TGTGCTAGTGGTTTGAATACAGATACGCAGTATTTT | CASGLNTDTQYF
TRBJ2-3 | TRBV7-9 | . | . | TGTGCCAGCAGCTTATCAGGCGGGAGCACAGATACGCAGTATTTT | CASSLSGGSTDTQYF
TRBJ2-2 | TRBV5-1 | . | . | TGCGCCAGCAGCACCGGACACCCACCGAACACCGGGGAGCTGTTTTTT | CASSTGHPPNTGELFF
TRBJ1-1 | TRBV10-2 | . | . | TGCGCCAGCAGGTTGGTTGACACTGAAGCTTTCTTT | CASRLVDTEAFF
TRBJ2-4 | TRBV7-3 | TRBD2 | . | TGTGCCAGCAGCTTAACGGGGGCTAGCGGGAAGGACTTC | CASSLTGASGKDF
TRBJ2-1 | TRBV6-1 | TRBD2 | . | TGTGCCAGCAGTGATCCGGGACTAGCCTTTACTAATGAGCAGTTCTTC | CASSDPGLAFTNEQFF
TRBJ2-7 | TRBV18 | . | . | TGTGCCAGCTCACTTTCGCAGGGCCGTGCCTACGAGCAGTACTTC | CASSLSQGRAYEQYF
TRBJ2-1 | TRBV11-3 | . | . | TGTGCCAGCAGCTTTGGCGGGAACTACAATGAGCAGTTCTTC | CASSFGGNYNEQFF
TRBJ2-7 | TRBV2 | TRBD2 | . | TGTGCCAGCAGTGCGAGGGCTAGCGGGAGCCTTTCCTACGAGCAGTACTTC | CASSARASGSLSYEQYF
TRBJ2-7 | TRBV5-5 | TRBD2 | once | TGTGCCAGCAGGGAAGGGACTAGCCGCTACTACGAGCAGTACTTC | CASREGTSRYYEQYF
TRBJ2-3 | TRBV5-1 | TRBD2 | . | TGCGCCAGCAGCTTAGGACTAGCGGGAGGGACAGATACGCAGTATTTT | CASSLGLAGGTDTQYF
TRBJ2-3 | TRBV28 | TRBD2 | once | TGTGCCAGCAGTTCCGGACTAGCGGAGGTCGCAGATACGCAGTATTTT | CASSSGLAEVADTQYF
TRBJ1-1 | TRBV14 | . | few | TGTGCCAGCAGCCAAGATCTGGGCAGTAACATGAACACTGAAGCTTTCTTT | CASSQDLGSNMNTEAFF
TRBJ2-3 | TRBV6-5 | . | . | TGTGCCAGCAGGGACTCGGATACGCAGTATTTT | CASRDSDTQYF
TRBJ2-4 | TRBV28 | . | . | TGTGCCAGCAGTTTACGCCGGAGTTCGGTTGAAGGGGCCAAAAACATTCAGTACTTC | CASSLRRSSVEGAKNIQYF
TRBJ2-5 | TRBV7-6 | . | . | TGTGCCAGCAGCTTCAACAGGGCGGGGGAGACCCAGTACTTC | CASSFNRAGETQYF
TRBJ1-1 | TRBV30 | . | . | TGTGCCTGGAGTGTAGTTTGGGACACTGAAGCTTTCTTT | CAWSVVWDTEAFF
TRBJ2-2 | TRBV18 | . | . | TGTGCCAGCTCACCCTCCCTCCAGGCGGACACCGGGGAGCTGTTTTTT | CASSPSLQADTGELFF
TRBJ2-5 | TRBV9 | . | once | TGTGCCAGCAGCGTTAATGCGGGTCTTGAGACCCAGTACTTC | CASSVNAGLETQYF
TRBJ2-1 | TRBV15 | . | . | TGTGCCACCAGCAGAGTATCGGGAGCGTACAATGAGCAGTTCTTC | CATSRVSGAYNEQFF
TRBJ2-7 | TRBV4-2 | . | . | TGTGCCAGCAGCCAAGTCGGGCTTAGTGAGCAGTACTTC | CASSQVGLSEQYF
TRBJ2-1 | TRBV28 | . | . | TGTGCCAGCAGTTTATTGAGCCTCAAGCGGAGTTACAATGAGCAGTTCTTC | CASSLLSLKRSYNEQFF
TRBJ1-3 | TRBV6-1 | . | once | TGTGCCAGCAGCCAAGAAAGGGGAAACACCATATATTTT | CASSQERGNTIYF
TRBJ2-2 | TRBV6-1 | . | . | TGTGCCAGCAGGCGGGACGGGGAGCTGTTTTTT | CASRRDGELFF
TRBJ2-3 | TRBV2 | TRBD1 | . | TGTGCCAGCAAGGGACAGGCCAATGGGGCAGATACGCAGTATTTT | CASKGQANGADTQYF
TRBJ1-5 | TRBV4-1 | TRBD1 | . | TGCGCCAGCAGCCAAGACGCTTACAGGGGCGGCAATCAGCCCCAGCATTTT | CASSQDAYRGGNQPQHF
TRBJ2-7 | TRBV7-8 | . | once | TGTGCCAGCAGCCTCCGACGGGACACCGTCTACGAGCAGTACTTC | CASSLRRDTVYEQYF
TRBJ2-1 | TRBV5-1 | . | . | TGCGCCAGCAGCTTGGACGGTTACAATGAGCAGTTCTTC | CASSLDGYNEQFF
TRBJ2-7 | TRBV6-5 | TRBD1 | once | TGTGCCAGCAGTTCATCCGGGACAGGGGTTCTTCAGCAGTACTTC | CASSSSGTGVLQQYF
TRBJ1-5 | TRBV11-2 | . | . | TGTGCCAGCAGCTTACCCGGGGGGCCCCAGCATTTT | CASSLPGGPQHF
TRBJ2-7 | TRBV25-1 | . | . | TGTGCCAGCAGTGAATCAGTACCGGCAGGAGGGTACGAGCAGTACTTC | CASSESVPAGGYEQYF
TRBJ2-5 | TRBV28 | TRBD2 | . | TGTGCCAGCAGAAGACTAGCGGCCACGTACCAAGAGACCCAGTACTTC | CASRRLAATYQETQYF
TRBJ1-4 | TRBV4-1 | . | once | TGCGCCAGCAGCCTTGCTGAGGCAACTAATGAAAAACTGTTTTTT | CASSLAEATNEKLFF
TRBJ2-2 | TRBV7-2 | TRBD2 | . | TGTGCCAGCAGCGGGTGGACTAGGGCCGGGGAGCTGTTTTTT | CASSGWTRAGELFF
TRBJ1-2 | TRBV28 | . | . | TGTGCCAGCAGTTTCGGGCGGAGAAAAAGCTATGGCTACACCTTC | CASSFGRRKSYGYTF
TRBJ1-3 | TRBV4-1 | . | . | TGCGCCAGCAGCCAAGGCCTAGCGGGACAATCTGGAAACACCATATATTTT | CASSQGLAGQSGNTIYF
TRBJ2-7 | TRBV28 | TRBD2 | . | TGTGCCAGCATTCGCGGGGGGGTGAGGGCCGAGCAGTACTTC | CASIRGGVRAEQYF
TRBJ2-7 | TRBV5-4 | . | . | TGTGCCAGCAGCTTGGACATGAGCTCCTACGAGCAGTACTTC | CASSLDMSSYEQYF
TRBJ2-2 | TRBV5-1 | TRBD2 | . | TGCGCCAGCAGCCTCCTAGCGGGTTCGAACACCGGGGAGCTGTTTTTT | CASSLLAGSNTGELFF
TRBJ2-1 | TRBV28 | TRBD2 | . | TGTGCCAGCACCGTTTCCTGGGAGGGCCTTTCCTACAATGAGCAGTTCTTC | CASTVSWEGLSYNEQFF
TRBJ1-2 | TRBV5-1 | TRBD1 | . | TGCGCCAGCAGCTCGGACAGGTGGGGCTACACCTTC | CASSSDRWGYTF